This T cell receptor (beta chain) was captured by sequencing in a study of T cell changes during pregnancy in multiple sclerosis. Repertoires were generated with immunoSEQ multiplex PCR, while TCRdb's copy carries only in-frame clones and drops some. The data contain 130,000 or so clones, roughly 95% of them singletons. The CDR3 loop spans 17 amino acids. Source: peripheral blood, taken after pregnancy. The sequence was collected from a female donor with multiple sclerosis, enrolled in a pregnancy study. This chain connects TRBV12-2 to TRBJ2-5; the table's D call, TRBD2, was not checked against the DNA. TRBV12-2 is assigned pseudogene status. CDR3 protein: CASRSPGLAGPEETQYF. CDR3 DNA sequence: TGTGCAAGTCGCTCCCCGGGACTAGCGGGGCCCGAGGAGACCCAGTACTTC.